This T cell receptor (beta chain) originates from a study of response to subunit inactivated influenza vaccine. Via MiXCR, TCRdb re-called the RT-PCR reads, giving one row per CDR3 protein. The sample records 650,000 or so distinct CDR3 sequences, around 15% being singletons. This clonotype turned up a few times. Its specificity is not known. Study-wide results and limits: The authors offered the suggestion that each seasonal influenza vaccination recruits few new T cells.

This specimen consisted of PBMCs from blood, obtained around 14 days before vaccination. The receptor was derived from a man aged 50-60 years who received an inactivated influenza vaccine.

The chain's CDR3 is CASSPDRGSYEQYF. The CDR3 DNA reads as TGTGCCAGCTCACCAGACAGGGGTTCATACGAGCAGTACTTC. This rearrangement joins TRBV18 to TRBJ2-7, with 8 bases lining up with TRBD1. Looked up from germline, CDR1 is KGHSH and CDR2 is LQKENI. Trimming at V came to 2 bases and at J to 4 bases, leaving 4 bases not matched to a gene. The CDR3 has 14 residues.